This T cell receptor (beta chain) was identified in a study of glioma-infiltrating T cells after dendritic cell vaccination. Trimming took off 5 bases at V and 4 bases at J, with 5 bases between the two ends. The CDR3 sequence is 12 residues long. Germline V gene data show CDR1 as SEHNR and CDR2 as FQNEAQ (reference sequence). Input was 2 ug genomic DNA, or all available if less. The primer mix had 60 V beta and 13 J beta primers. Measured with immunoSEQ multiplex PCR; TCRdb has only the in-frame clones, and not every one. The data hold more than 60,000 clones, with around four fifths observed a single time.

The source material was blood, sampled before dendritic cell vaccination. The origin of this receptor is a human donor with glioblastoma. The rearrangement joins TRBV7-9 to TRBJ2-2; D not certain. The DNA for the CDR3 is TGTGCCAGCAGCCTTAGCACCGGGGAGCTGTTTTTT. Amino acids: CASSLSTGELFF.